The 12 T cell receptor beta chains below come from one sample, sequenced in a study of T cell repertoires in cytomegalovirus infection. One entry per CDR3 protein, called by TCRdb with MiXCR from the reads. The repertoire holds approximately 100,000 distinct CDR3 sequences, with less than 25% as singletons. The specimen was CD8+ T cells from PBMCs. These receptors were taken from a human donor in good health (CMV status not recorded). Some clones in this sample may be carry-over from other donors' samples.

The chain uses TRBV7-9 and TRBJ2-7; TRBD1 matches at 9 bases. There are 16 residues in the CDR3. Germline V CDR1 and CDR2: SEHNR, FQNEAQ (reference sequence). The V gene end was trimmed by 0 bases and the J gene end by 1 base; junction bases not matched to a gene: 4. This chain's CDR3 is CASSLALGTGSYEQYF. CDR3 in DNA: TGTGCCAGCAGCTTAGCCCTGGGGACAGGGTCCTACGAGCAGTACTTC.

Points on this clonotype: The junction and the germline gene differ at one end; a read error may be behind it. V is TRBV7-9 and J is TRBJ2-1; 7 bases line up with TRBD1. This CDR3 comprises 18 residues. CDR1 is SEHNR and CDR2 is FQNEAQ in the germline V gene (reference sequence). The CDR3 region has the DNA TGTGCCAGCCGCTTTAGCCGGACAGGATCGTCCTCCTACAATGAGCAGTTCTTC. Encoded protein: CASRFSRTGSSSYNEQFF.

This clonotype was recorded many times. The rearrangement joins TRBV6-1 to TRBJ2-3, with TRBD2 matching over 8 bases. The CDR3 is made up of 15 amino acids. V gave up 2 bases and J gave up 2 bases; unmatched junction bases: 3. CDR1 is MNHNS, CDR2 SASEGT, per germline. CDR3 nucleotides: TGTGCCAGCAGTGAACCTAGCGGGTACACAGATACGCAGTATTTT. Translated, it gives CASSEPSGYTDTQYF.

This clonotype was seen many times. The chain uses TRBV7-2 and TRBJ2-1; D is uncertain. The germline V gene has CDR1 SGHTA and CDR2 FQGNSA. The CDR3 is made up of 12 amino acids. Trimming left V 4 bases short and J 8 bases short, with 9 bases between. Here the CDR3 DNA reads TGTGCCAGCAGCTCCTTTTTAGATGAGCAGTTCTTC. It translates to CASSSFLDEQFF.

The table lists this clonotype with many counts. The chain combines TRBV7-6 with TRBJ2-7; D possibly corresponds to TRBD2 (5 bases). Germline V lookup: CDR1 SGHVS, CDR2 FNYEAQ. The CDR3 has 13 amino acids. Between the trimmed V and J ends, which lost 5 bases and 2 bases, there was a span of 10 bases. The CDR3 DNA reads TGTGCCAGCAGCCTTGACTATCCCTACGAGCAGTACTTC. This sequence encodes CASSLDYPYEQYF.

The chain is built from TRBV29-1 and TRBJ1-2; D gene uncertain. Germline values: CDR1 SQVTM, CDR2 ANQGSEA. V shed 6 bases and J shed 4 bases, with 15 bases lying between them. The CDR3 has 13 amino acids. CDR3 in DNA: TGCAGCGTCATAACAGTGGGATTCTATGGCTACACCTTC. Translation gives CSVITVGFYGYTF.

The table lists this clonotype with a few counts. The chain links TRBV27 to TRBJ1-1; possible D gene TRBD1, 6 bases. The CDR3 is 13 amino acids. Germline V gives CDR1 MNHEY, CDR2 SMNVEV (reference sequence). Between the trimmed V and J ends, which lost 5 bases and 0 bases, there was a span of 7 bases. The CDR3 nucleotides are TGTGCCAGCAGTAACAGGGTGAACACTGAAGCTTTCTTT. It is translated as CASSNRVNTEAFF.

This clonotype came up many times. The genes are TRBV7-9 and TRBJ1-4; perhaps TRBD1 as D (6 bases). Germline CDR1 SEHNR, CDR2 FQNEAQ (reference sequence). The V gene lost 4 bases and the J gene lost 8 bases, with 17 bases spanning the gap. The CDR3 extends over 15 amino acids. The DNA of the CDR3 is TGTGCCAGCAGCTCCCCCGTTGAGAGGGGGGAAAAACTGTTTTTT. It yields the protein CASSSPVERGEKLFF. Based on the CDR3 plus reference TRBV7-9 and TRBJ1-4, the full variable domain is DTGVSQNPRHKITKRGQNVTFRCDPISEHNRLYWYRQTLGQGPEFLTYFQNEAQLEKSRLLSDRFSAERPKGSFSTLEIQRTEQGDSAMYLCASSSPVERGEKLFFGSGTQLSVL.

This clonotype was seen a few times. The chain recombines TRBV7-9 with TRBJ2-3; D remains ambiguous. The CDR3 is made up of 14 amino acids. V lost 1 base to trimming and J lost 0 bases, with 5 bases between them. The germline V gene has CDR1 SEHNR and CDR2 FQNEAQ (reference sequence). For the CDR3, the DNA is TGTGCCAGCAGCTTAGGGGTCAGCACAGATACGCAGTATTTT. Protein: CASSLGVSTDTQYF.

This clonotype was counted between two and nine times. The gene calls are TRBV11-3 and TRBJ1-3; D perhaps matches TRBD1 (5 bases). This CDR3 region has 14 residues. Germline-derived CDR1 and CDR2 are SGHNT and YENEEA. Deletions cut 7 bases from V and 0 bases from J, with 10 bases between. CDR3 residues: CASKRRGSGNTIYF. CDR3 DNA: TGTGCCAGCAAGAGGAGGGGCTCTGGAAACACCATATATTTT.

The sample holds a few counts of this clonotype. V and J are TRBV7-9 and TRBJ2-5, with TRBD2 identical over 9 bases. The germline CDR1 and CDR2 sequences are SEHNR and FQNEAQ (reference sequence). The J segment lost 3 bases and the V segment lost 3 bases, leaving 8 bases of the junction unmatched. CDR3 length: 16 amino acids. The CDR3 sequence: CASSFGRLAGKETQYF. In DNA, the CDR3 is TGTGCCAGCAGCTTCGGTAGGCTAGCGGGAAAAGAGACCCAGTACTTC.

The sample holds many counts of this clonotype. CDR3 coding DNA: TGTGCCAGCAGCTTAGTCGGCCAGGGACTATACAATGAGCAGTTCTTC. It translates to CASSLVGQGLYNEQFF. V and J are TRBV7-2 and TRBJ2-1, with 7 bases fitting TRBD2. Germline lookup yields CDR1 SGHTA and CDR2 FQGNSA. The CDR3 covers 16 residues. The junction had 7 bases not matched to a gene; V was cut back by 1 base and J by 4 bases.